Following are 3 T cell receptor beta chains from one sample sequenced in a study of technical replicates of blood from a few donors. Produced via immunoSEQ multiplex PCR; TCRdb's table is partial and in-frame only. The sample gives over 55,000 clones, around nine tenths of which show up once; roughly 5% is in the top ten. The sequenced sample was PBMCs. These receptors were collected from a human donor in good health. Some clones in this sample may be carry-over from other donors' samples.

The rearrangement links TRBV5-1 to TRBJ1-2; possibly TRBD1 for D (6 bases). Looked up from germline, CDR1 is SGHRS and CDR2 is YFSETQ. CDR3 size: 14 residues. V was cut by 4 bases and J by 7 bases, with 17 bases left in between. The CDR3 DNA is TGCGCCAGCAGCCTAACAGGGTTTAAGGTTGGCTACACCTTC. This translates into CASSLTGFKVGYTF.

The chain employs TRBV13 and TRBJ1-2; no definite D call. CDR3 length: 13 amino acids. Trimming shortened V by 5 bases and J by 1 base, and 8 bases separated the two germline ends. Germline V CDR1 and CDR2: PRHDT, FYEKMQ (reference sequence). CDR3 coding DNA: TGTGCCAGCAGCCAAGCTTATAACTATGGCTACACCTTC. This sequence encodes CASSQAYNYGYTF.

DNA of the CDR3: TGTGCCAGTCAAACCGGGACAGGGAAAAACACCATATATTTT. Its translation is CASQTGTGKNTIYF. The V call is TRBV6-5, the J call TRBJ1-3; TRBD1 matches 9 bases. Unmatched junction bases numbered 9, after V lost 9 bases and J lost 6 bases. This CDR3 spans 14 amino acids. CDR1 is MNHEY and CDR2 is SVGAGI in the germline V gene.